These 23 T cell receptor beta chains came from one sample sequenced in a study of blood T cell repertoires in COVID-19. Clones were read by immunoSEQ multiplex PCR, and TCRdb kept only the in-frame ones, dropping some. This table has about 40,000 clones, roughly four fifths appearing once. Sequenced material: peripheral blood. The origin of the receptors is a woman aged 55-70 years with acute or convalescent COVID-19.

This clone was seen only a few times. V usage is TRBV6-6 and J usage is TRBJ2-3; possible D gene TRBD2, 5 bases. Trimming took 4 bases from V and 5 from J, leaving 10 bases between them. From germline, CDR1 is MNHNY and CDR2 SVGAGI (reference sequence). The CDR3 covers 13 residues. The CDR3 protein is CASSSTSGDTQYF. DNA of the CDR3: TGTGCCAGCAGTTCAACCAGCGGAGATACGCAGTATTTT.

The V and J genes are TRBV19 and TRBJ1-1; TRBD1 matches at 7 bases. Trimming took 6 bases from V and 1 from J; bases not matched to a gene: 2. CDR1 is LNHDA and CDR2 is SQIVND in the germline V gene (reference sequence). The CDR3 loop spans 13 amino acids. CDR3 DNA: TGTGCCAGTAGGAGACAGGGGAACACTGAAGCTTTCTTT. Translating gives CASRRQGNTEAFF.

The V gene is TRBV19, the J gene TRBJ1-5; TRBD1 is a possible D gene (5 bases). The CDR3 is 16 residues long. With 3 bases removed from V and 2 bases from J, the gap between germline ends came to 14 bases. CDR1 and CDR2 from the germline V gene are LNHDA and SQIVND (reference sequence). As DNA, the CDR3 is TGTGCCAGTAGTATCGCCGGACAACGGGGCAATCAGCCCCAGCATTTT. It specifies CASSIAGQRGNQPQHF.

This clone has only a few counts. The J gene is TRBJ1-1, the V gene TRBV5-5; TRBD1 is a possible D gene (6 bases). CDR1 and CDR2 (germline): SGHKS, YYEKEE (reference sequence). The CDR3 has 13 residues. V dropped 1 base and J dropped 10 bases, with 14 bases sitting between them. The CDR3 coding sequence is TGTGCCAGCAGCTTGTCAGGGGCTCAGGGAGCTTTCTTT. It encodes CASSLSGAQGAFF.

In its sample, this clone was seen once. An end of the junction does not agree with germline; a read error may underlie this. Other DNA sequences in the sample encode the same CDR3. This sequence joins TRBV9 and TRBJ1-5; D is ambiguous. The CDR3 covers 13 residues. Germline CDR1 SGDLS, CDR2 YYNGEE. The CDR3 protein is CASSVGIRTPQHF. The DNA of the CDR3 is TGTGCCAGCAGCGTAGGTATCAGGACTCCCCAACATTTT. The complete variable domain, with remaining parts taken from reference TRBV9 and TRBJ1-5, reads DSGVTQTPKHLITATGQRVTLRCSPRSGDLSVYWYQQSLDQGLQFLIQYYNGEERAKGNILERFSAQQFPDLHSELNLSSLELGDSALYFCASSVGIRTPQHFGDGTRLSIL.

This rearrangement joins TRBV5-4 to TRBJ2-7; D possibly corresponds to TRBD2 (6 bases). Germline CDR1 and CDR2: SGHNT and YYREEE (reference sequence). Trimming removed 5 bases at V and 1 base at J, with 10 bases between. This CDR3 is built from 13 residues. The chain's CDR3 is CASRGGGSYEQYF. The CDR3, as DNA: TGTGCCAGCAGGGGAGGCGGATCCTACGAGCAGTACTTC. The full variable domain, rest sourced from reference TRBV5-4 and TRBJ2-7, is ETGVTQSPTHLIKTRGQQVTLRCSSQSGHNTVSWYQQALGQGPQFIFQYYREEENGRGNFPPRFSGLQFPNYSSELNVNALELDDSALYLCASRGGGSYEQYFGPGTRLTVT.

CDR3 in amino acids: CASSPIGRGAGETQYF. The CDR3 DNA reads as TGTGCCAGCAGCCCCATCGGGCGGGGGGCAGGAGAGACCCAGTACTTC. The chain joins TRBV7-2 to TRBJ2-5; 8 nucleotides align to TRBD2. Germline CDR1 reads SGHTA; CDR2 reads FQGNSA. The junction had 12 bases not matched to a gene; V was cut back by 5 bases and J by 4 bases. This CDR3 region has 16 residues.

The chain joins TRBV3-1 (or the pseudogene TRBV3-2) to TRBJ1-1; the D is unclear. V was pared by 5 bases and J by 0 bases, with 10 bases between. CDR3 length: 14 residues. Germline lookup yields CDR1 LGHDT and CDR2 YNNKEL (reference sequence). Here the CDR3 DNA reads TGTGCCAGCAGCGAAGGACTCATGAACACTGAAGCTTTCTTT. It codes for CASSEGLMNTEAFF.

The genes are TRBV28 and TRBJ2-1; 9 bases are a match to TRBD1. The germline V gene encodes CDR1 MDHEN and CDR2 SYDVKM. The CDR3 contains 15 residues. With V trimmed by 4 bases and J by 4 bases, 5 bases remained unmatched. CDR3 loop: CASSSGTGNYNEQFF. As DNA, the CDR3 is TGTGCCAGCAGTTCCGGGACAGGGAATTACAATGAGCAGTTCTTC.

CDR3 nucleotides: TGTGCCAGCAGGACCCCCGGCGGGAATTACAATGAGCAGTTCTTC. Residues: CASRTPGGNYNEQFF. V gene TRBV6-5 combines with J gene TRBJ2-1, with D perhaps matching TRBD2 (6 bases). Germline CDR1 is MNHEY and CDR2 is SVGAGI. The CDR3 is 15 amino acids. Trimming cost V 6 bases and J 4 bases, with 16 bases left between them.

The rearrangement joins TRBV19 to TRBJ1-2; maybe TRBD1 (5 bases). V was pared by 4 bases and J by 8 bases, with 29 bases between. The CDR3 length is 18 residues. Per the germline V gene, CDR1 is LNHDA and CDR2 is SQIVND (reference sequence). The CDR3 coding sequence is TGTGCCAGTAGTACCCTTCCCACAGGACAAAGGATTTCTGGAGGCTACACCTTC. Encoded protein: CASSTLPTGQRISGGYTF.

This clone was counted once. The chain is built from TRBV21-1 and TRBJ2-5; the table's D call, TRBD2, has no DNA check behind it. TRBV21-1 represents a pseudogene. This CDR3 region has 18 residues. CDR3 nucleotides: TGTGCCAGCAGTAAGAAGTTACTGGCGGGACCTAAAGAAGAGACCCAGTACTTC. Amino acids: CASSKKLLAGPKEETQYF.

V is TRBV5-1 and J is TRBJ1-2; D gene unclear. Trimming removed 9 bases at V and 6 bases at J, with 21 bases between. The CDR3 is 14 residues long. The germline V gene encodes CDR1 SGHRS and CDR2 YFSETQ. Written as DNA, the CDR3 is TGCGCCACCCGGGGTGGGGAAATTACCGATGGCTACACCTTC. As protein: CATRGGEITDGYTF.

Remarks on this clone: At one of its ends the junction is not consistent with the germline gene, which may arise from a read error. The V gene is TRBV7-3, the J gene TRBJ2-5; 7 positions agree with TRBD1. The CDR3 has 14 amino acids. CDR1 and CDR2 from the germline V gene are SGHTA and FQGTGA. The CDR3 DNA reads as TGTGCCAGCAGCATAACAGGGGTTCAAGAGACCCAGTACTTC. Residues: CASSITGVQETQYF.

V usage is TRBV12-3 or TRBV12-4 and J usage is TRBJ1-1; D not certain. Trimming stripped 2 bases from V and 1 base from J, with 5 bases between. The CDR3 spans 13 residues. In DNA, the CDR3 is TGTGCCAGCAGTTTAATCGGGAACACTGAAGCTTTCTTT. This translates into CASSLIGNTEAFF.

This sequence joins TRBV5-1 and TRBJ2-2; 8 nucleotides line up with TRBD2. CDR3 length: 16 amino acids. The V and J ends lost 2 bases and 7 bases, in that order; junction bases with no gene match: 10. CDR1 is SGHRS, CDR2 YFSETQ, per germline. CDR3 sequence reads: CASSLFSGTSVGELFF. Written as DNA, the CDR3 is TGCGCCAGCAGCTTATTTTCCGGGACTAGTGTCGGGGAGCTGTTTTTT.

The count of this clone is one. The V and J genes are TRBV7-9 and TRBJ2-3; 12 nucleotides align to TRBD2. The CDR3 has 16 amino acids. The J segment lost 1 base and the V segment lost 5 bases, leaving 4 bases of the junction unmatched. Germline loops: CDR1 SEHNR, CDR2 FQNEAQ (reference sequence). CDR3 DNA sequence: TGTGCCAGCAGCCGGACTAGCGGGGCCGGCACAGATACGCAGTATTTT. Its translation: CASSRTSGAGTDTQYF.

The V call is TRBV7-8, the J call TRBJ1-1; D is undetermined. Per the germline V gene, CDR1 is SGHVS and CDR2 is FQNEAQ. V was clipped by 0 bases and J by 5 bases, with 10 bases between them. The CDR3 totals 14 residues. This CDR3 reads CASSLAKSATEAFF. CDR3 nucleotides: TGTGCCAGCAGCTTAGCGAAGAGTGCGACTGAAGCTTTCTTT.

The rearrangement links TRBV6-5 to TRBJ1-5; D not certain. The CDR3 contains 15 residues. With 5 bases removed from V and 2 bases from J, the gap between germline ends came to 13 bases. Germline-derived CDR1 and CDR2 are MNHEY and SVGAGI. CDR3 sequence: CASSPRGGGNQPQHF. The CDR3 nucleotides read TGTGCCAGCAGTCCCCGGGGTGGAGGCAATCAGCCCCAGCATTTT.

This chain uses TRBV7-8 with TRBJ1-2; the match to TRBD1 covers 7 bases. Germline CDR1 is SGHVS and CDR2 is FQNEAQ. The CDR3 consists of 14 residues. V dropped 0 bases and J dropped 10; count of bases not matched to a gene: 8. The CDR3 bases are TGTGCCAGCAGCTTAGCCGGGACAGCCTCTTCCTACACCTTC. It encodes CASSLAGTASSYTF.

V usage is TRBV21-1 and J usage is TRBJ1-5. TRBV21-1 is a listed pseudogene. The CDR3 contains 17 residues. The CDR3 is CASSPAVWRTGNQPQHF. DNA of the CDR3: TGTGCCAGCAGCCCTGCTGTGTGGAGGACCGGCAATCAGCCCCAGCATTTT.

The chain uses TRBV5-4 and TRBJ2-2; TRBD1 might be the D (6 bases). Trimming took off 1 base at V and 3 bases at J, with 10 bases between the two ends. This CDR3 has 15 residues. CDR1 is SGHNT, CDR2 YYREEE, per germline (reference sequence). CDR3 loop: CASSLQGRDTGELFF. In DNA, the CDR3 is TGTGCCAGCAGCTTGCAGGGGCGTGACACCGGGGAGCTGTTTTTT.

V gene TRBV28 combines with J gene TRBJ1-1; D possibly corresponds to TRBD1 (5 bases). The CDR3 runs 13 residues. Germline CDR1 and CDR2: MDHEN and SYDVKM. Trimming cost V 5 bases and J 4 bases, with 11 bases left between them. CDR3 sequence: CASSPPGITEAFF. The CDR3 region has the DNA TGTGCCAGCAGTCCGCCAGGGATCACTGAAGCTTTCTTT. Drawing the rest from reference TRBV28 and TRBJ1-1, the complete variable domain is DVKVTQSSRYLVKRTGEKVFLECVQDMDHENMFWYRQDPGLGLRLIYFSYDVKMKEKGDIPEGYSVSREKKERFSLILESASTNQTSMYLCASSPPGITEAFFGQGTRLTVV.